This TCR beta chain was captured in a study of blood T cell repertoires in COVID-19. Overall study: The analysed material was cDNA or gDNA that came from T cells, B-cell-depleted T cells, or PBMCs.

V shed 1 base and J shed 12 bases, with 13 bases lying between them. The CDR3 consists of 13 residues. CDR1 is LGHDT, CDR2 YNNKEL, per germline (reference sequence). Original processing notes: Researchers report that nucleated cell counts were estimated from reference gene primer amplification. Clones were read by immunoSEQ multiplex PCR, and TCRdb kept only the in-frame ones, dropping some. V, J and clone size are taken as reported in that table, and D and trimming were inferred from the DNA itself. The sample holds around 130,000 clones; around 88% are singletons and the top ten take around 2.3%. Enrolled through a virtual design, the participants were between about 18 and 89 years of age and came from 24 US areas. Two negative PCRs, clearance, or symptom resolution characterized the recovered Cohort 3 donors. Only a few counts were recorded for this clone.

V usage is TRBV3-1 (or the pseudogene TRBV3-2) and J usage is TRBJ2-4; perhaps TRBD2 as D (6 bases). The sequenced sample consisted of PBMCs or T cells enriched from blood (not recorded which). The sequence came from a woman between 45 and 65 years old who had recovered from COVID-19. The CDR3 nucleotides are TGTGCCAGCAGCCAAGGGGGGGAACGTTATCAGTACTTC. Residues: CASSQGGERYQYF.